These T cell receptor beta chains were read from a single sample in a study of cytomegalovirus exposure and HLA in healthy donors. Clones were sequenced by immunoSEQ multiplex PCR, and TCRdb holds only the in-frame ones, with some missing. The sample has 150,000 or so clones, approximately 73% seen once. Material for sequencing was PBMCs. Receptor source: a man aged 25 to 40 in good health and CMV-seropositive. Both conserved end residues are part of each CDR3. Fields, in order: J gene, V gene, clone size, D gene, CDR3 length, CDR3 DNA, CDR3 protein. The D gene is left open where the match is weak. Rows give clone size only sometimes, using once, few, many, or a class for an expanded clone.

J gene: TRBJ1-1
V gene: TRBV5-1
clone size: .
D gene: .
CDR3 length: 15
CDR3 DNA: TGCGCCAGCAGCTCAGCCCTGGAGGGGGGGACTGAAGCTTTCTTT
CDR3 protein: CASSSALEGGTEAFF

J gene: TRBJ2-7
V gene: TRBV18
clone size: .
D gene: .
CDR3 length: 14
CDR3 DNA: TGTGCCAGCTCACGATCCGGGACAACCTACGAGCAGTACTTC
CDR3 protein: CASSRSGTTYEQYF

J gene: TRBJ1-2
V gene: TRBV7-9
clone size: .
D gene: .
CDR3 length: 15
CDR3 DNA: TGTGCCAGCAGCCCCCAAGTTGGGCCTAACTATGGCTACACCTTC
CDR3 protein: CASSPQVGPNYGYTF

J gene: TRBJ2-3
V gene: TRBV27
clone size: .
D gene: .
CDR3 length: 16
CDR3 DNA: TGTGCCAGCACCCCACGAGCGGGCGTGATGACAGATACGCAGTATTTT
CDR3 protein: CASTPRAGVMTDTQYF

J gene: TRBJ2-1
V gene: TRBV2
clone size: .
D gene: TRBD2
CDR3 length: 15
CDR3 DNA: TGTGCCAGCAGTGAAGGGAGGACTAGCGTGGATGAGCAGTTCTTC
CDR3 protein: CASSEGRTSVDEQFF

J gene: TRBJ1-2
V gene: TRBV27
clone size: .
D gene: .
CDR3 length: 15
CDR3 DNA: TGTGCCAGCAGTTTGGATCCGGGACTGACCTATGGCTACACCTTC
CDR3 protein: CASSLDPGLTYGYTF

J gene: TRBJ2-1
V gene: TRBV4-1
clone size: .
D gene: TRBD2
CDR3 length: 18
CDR3 DNA: TGCGCCAGCAGCCAAGCCCAGGGACTAGCGGGTCGGGACAATGAGCAGTTCTTC
CDR3 protein: CASSQAQGLAGRDNEQFF

J gene: TRBJ1-1
V gene: TRBV25-1
clone size: .
D gene: .
CDR3 length: 14
CDR3 DNA: TGTGCCAGCAGGGAAAGGGGGATGGTAGCTGAAGCTTTCTTT
CDR3 protein: CASRERGMVAEAFF

J gene: TRBJ1-2
V gene: TRBV30
clone size: .
D gene: .
CDR3 length: 11
CDR3 DNA: TGTGCCTGGGAAGACGGGAGGGGCTACACCTTC
CDR3 protein: CAWEDGRGYTF

J gene: TRBJ2-7
V gene: TRBV7-3
clone size: .
D gene: .
CDR3 length: 14
CDR3 DNA: TGTGCCAGCAGCTCCCAGGAGGGGTCTAGCGAGCAGTACTTC
CDR3 protein: CASSSQEGSSEQYF

J gene: TRBJ2-3
V gene: TRBV28
clone size: .
D gene: TRBD1
CDR3 length: 15
CDR3 DNA: TGTGCCAGCAGGACCGGGACAGGGATTGTATATACGCAGTATTTT
CDR3 protein: CASRTGTGIVYTQYF

J gene: TRBJ1-1
V gene: TRBV25-1
clone size: .
D gene: .
CDR3 length: 11
CDR3 DNA: TGTGCCAGCAGCTCCTACTCTGAAGCTTTCTTT
CDR3 protein: CASSSYSEAFF

J gene: TRBJ2-5
V gene: TRBV9
clone size: .
D gene: .
CDR3 length: 14
CDR3 DNA: TGTGCCAGCAGCGCCCCACAGCCGCAAGAGACCCAGTACTTC
CDR3 protein: CASSAPQPQETQYF

J gene: TRBJ2-7
V gene: TRBV28
clone size: .
D gene: .
CDR3 length: 11
CDR3 DNA: TGTGCCAGCAGTTCGGACTCGGAGCAGTACTTC
CDR3 protein: CASSSDSEQYF

J gene: TRBJ2-1
V gene: TRBV9
clone size: .
D gene: TRBD2
CDR3 length: 18
CDR3 DNA: TGTGCCAGCAGCGCCACGGGAAGTATAGCGGGTCAGGACAATGAGCAGTTCTTC
CDR3 protein: CASSATGSIAGQDNEQFF

J gene: TRBJ2-1
V gene: TRBV6-4
clone size: .
D gene: TRBD1
CDR3 length: 15
CDR3 DNA: TGTGCCAGCAGTGCCCGACAGGGTCTGAGCAATGAGCAGTTCTTC
CDR3 protein: CASSARQGLSNEQFF

J gene: TRBJ2-1
V gene: TRBV11-2
clone size: few
D gene: .
CDR3 length: 16
CDR3 DNA: TGTGCCAGCAGCTCCCCTCGGGGAGTCTCCTACAATGAGCAGTTCTTC
CDR3 protein: CASSSPRGVSYNEQFF

J gene: TRBJ1-2
V gene: TRBV5-4
clone size: .
D gene: .
CDR3 length: 12
CDR3 DNA: TGTGCCAGCAGCGCCCCGATACTTGGCTACACCTTC
CDR3 protein: CASSAPILGYTF

J gene: TRBJ1-4
V gene: TRBV7-9
clone size: .
D gene: TRBD1
CDR3 length: 16
CDR3 DNA: TGTGCCAGCAGCTCCGGACAGGGGGCTACTAATGAAAAACTGTTTTTT
CDR3 protein: CASSSGQGATNEKLFF

J gene: TRBJ2-7
V gene: TRBV6-6
clone size: .
D gene: .
CDR3 length: 12
CDR3 DNA: TGTGCCAGCAGTGACAGGAGCTACGAGCAGTACTTC
CDR3 protein: CASSDRSYEQYF

J gene: TRBJ2-3
V gene: TRBV4-2
clone size: few
D gene: TRBD1
CDR3 length: 12
CDR3 DNA: TGTGCCAGCGGGACAGGGCACGATACGCAGTATTTT
CDR3 protein: CASGTGHDTQYF

J gene: TRBJ1-2
V gene: TRBV27
clone size: .
D gene: .
CDR3 length: 18
CDR3 DNA: TGTGCCAGCAGTTTATCAGGTCCGGGAGGGGATCGGCACTATGGCTACACCTTC
CDR3 protein: CASSLSGPGGDRHYGYTF

J gene: TRBJ1-1
V gene: TRBV29-1
clone size: .
D gene: .
CDR3 length: 14
CDR3 DNA: TGCAGCGTTGATGGGTTGACAGCGAACACTGAAGCTTTCTTT
CDR3 protein: CSVDGLTANTEAFF

J gene: TRBJ2-2
V gene: TRBV12-5
clone size: .
D gene: .
CDR3 length: 16
CDR3 DNA: TGTGCTAGTGGTTCCCCACGACAGGCGAACACCGGGGAGCTGTTTTTT
CDR3 protein: CASGSPRQANTGELFF

J gene: TRBJ1-1
V gene: TRBV7-6
clone size: few
D gene: .
CDR3 length: 14
CDR3 DNA: TGTGCCAGCAGCTCAGGACATATGAACACTGAAGCTTTCTTT
CDR3 protein: CASSSGHMNTEAFF

J gene: TRBJ2-3
V gene: TRBV5-1
clone size: few
D gene: TRBD1
CDR3 length: 16
CDR3 DNA: TGCGCCAGCAGTGTGGGCCCGGGACAGAGCACAGATACGCAGTATTTT
CDR3 protein: CASSVGPGQSTDTQYF

J gene: TRBJ2-1
V gene: TRBV5-1
clone size: .
D gene: TRBD2
CDR3 length: 15
CDR3 DNA: TGCGCCAGCAGCTGGGGCGGGACTAGGGACAATGAGCAGTTCTTC
CDR3 protein: CASSWGGTRDNEQFF

J gene: TRBJ1-4
V gene: TRBV7-9
clone size: .
D gene: .
CDR3 length: 15
CDR3 DNA: TGTGCCAGCAGCCCATCTCGGTTAACTAATGAAAAACTGTTTTTT
CDR3 protein: CASSPSRLTNEKLFF

J gene: TRBJ2-3
V gene: TRBV5-1
clone size: .
D gene: TRBD2
CDR3 length: 16
CDR3 DNA: TGCGCCAGCAGCTTGGGTAGCGGGGGACTCACAGATACGCAGTATTTT
CDR3 protein: CASSLGSGGLTDTQYF

J gene: TRBJ1-2
V gene: TRBV6-1
clone size: .
D gene: .
CDR3 length: 14
CDR3 DNA: TGTGCCAGCAGTGAAGAGACAGACTTCTATGGCTACACCTTC
CDR3 protein: CASSEETDFYGYTF